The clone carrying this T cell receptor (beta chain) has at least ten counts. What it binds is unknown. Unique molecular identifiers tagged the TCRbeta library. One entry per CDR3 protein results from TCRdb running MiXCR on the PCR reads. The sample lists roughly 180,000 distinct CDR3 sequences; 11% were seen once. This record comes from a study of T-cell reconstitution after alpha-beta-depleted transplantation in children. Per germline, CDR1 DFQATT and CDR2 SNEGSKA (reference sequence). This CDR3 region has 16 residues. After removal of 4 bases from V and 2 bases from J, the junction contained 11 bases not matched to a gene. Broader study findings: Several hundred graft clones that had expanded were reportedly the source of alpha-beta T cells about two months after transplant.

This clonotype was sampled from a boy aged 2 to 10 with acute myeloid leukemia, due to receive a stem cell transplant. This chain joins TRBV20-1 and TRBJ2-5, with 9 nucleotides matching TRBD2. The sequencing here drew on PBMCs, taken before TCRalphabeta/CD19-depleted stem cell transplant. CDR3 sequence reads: CSATRPIAGDQETQYF. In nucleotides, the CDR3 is TGCAGTGCTACCCGACCCATAGCGGGGGATCAAGAGACCCAGTACTTC.